This TCR beta chain was recovered during a study of blood T cell repertoires in COVID-19. Study information: Researchers got acute and convalescent COVID-19 samples from the United States, Italy and Spain.

Germline V gives CDR1 KGHSH, CDR2 LQKENI. There are 15 residues in the CDR3. The J segment lost 1 base and the V segment lost 3 bases, leaving 5 bases of the junction unmatched. Profiling relied on immunoSEQ multiplex PCR, and the TCRdb table lists in-frame clones only, not all of them. The sample holds 240,000 or so clones, approximately 83% seen once. The V call is TRBV18, the J call TRBJ1-2, with 7 bases fitting TRBD1. The clonotype was recovered from a woman between 25 and 40 years old who had recovered from COVID-19. The sample consisted of peripheral blood. The CDR3 sequence is CASSPQGEINYGYTF. Written as DNA, the CDR3 is TGTGCCAGCTCACCCCAGGGGGAGATTAACTATGGCTACACCTTC.